The 6 T cell receptor beta chains listed next were all sequenced from one sample in a study of T-cell memory formation after mild COVID-19. TCRdb passed the 5' RACE reads through MiXCR, listing each CDR3 protein once. The table has roughly 4,700 distinct CDR3 sequences, approximately 48% seen once. Material: PBMCs or a T cell subset sorted from them (not recorded which). These receptors came from an adult who had mild COVID-19 (a few samples of this study predate the infection). Cell type and time point are not known.

V gene TRBV25-1 combines with J gene TRBJ2-3; the D is unclear. The length of the CDR3 is 15 residues. Germline CDR1 reads MGHDK; CDR2 reads SYGVNS. V gave up 5 bases and J gave up 6 bases, with 18 bases separating them. CDR3 amino acids: CASSPLGIGMDTQYF. CDR3 sequence (DNA): TGTGCCAGCAGTCCTCTGGGGATAGGCATGGATACGCAGTATTTT.

Sample share makes this clonotype medium-sized (0.01 to 0.1%). This rearrangement joins TRBV5-5 to TRBJ1-1, with D unresolved. This CDR3 is 13 amino acids long. Deletions cut 2 bases from V and 2 bases from J, with 7 bases between. The V gene's germline CDR1 is SGHKS and CDR2 YYEKEE (reference sequence). The CDR3 DNA reads TGTGCCAGCAGCTTCGCTCTCAACACTGAAGCTTTCTTT. Translating it yields CASSFALNTEAFF. Variable domain in full (rest from reference TRBV5-5 and TRBJ1-1): DAGVTQSPTHLIKTRGQQVTLRCSPISGHKSVSWYQQVLGQGPQFIFQYYEKEERGRGNFPDRFSARQFPNYSSELNVNALLLGDSALYLCASSFALNTEAFFGQGTRLTVV.

As DNA, the CDR3 is TGTGCCAGCACCAGACCGGCGCAGGCGGGACAGGGGTCTGGCTACACCTTC. This translates into CASTRPAQAGQGSGYTF. The V call is TRBV21-1, the J call TRBJ1-2; the table names TRBD1, a call not compared with the DNA. TRBV21-1 is a pseudogene segment. The CDR3 runs to 17 residues.

This clonotype is medium-sized by share. The genes are TRBV7-2 and TRBJ1-1; TRBD1 is a possible D gene (5 bases). This CDR3 has 13 amino acids. V was pared by 6 bases and J by 0 bases, with 8 bases between. Germline V lookup: CDR1 SGHTA, CDR2 FQGNSA. CDR3 sequence reads: CASRLTVNTEAFF. Written as DNA, the CDR3 is TGTGCCAGCAGATTGACAGTGAACACTGAAGCTTTCTTT.

Sample share makes this clonotype medium-sized (0.01 to 0.1%). The chain employs TRBV11-2 and TRBJ2-3; 8 bases align to TRBD2. V dropped 1 base and J dropped 4; count of bases not matched to a gene: 1. There are 14 residues in the CDR3. Germline V gene lookup returns CDR1 SGHAT and CDR2 FQNNGV. CDR3 sequence: CASSLAGGPDTQYF. In DNA, the CDR3 is TGTGCCAGCAGCTTAGCGGGGGGGCCAGATACGCAGTATTTT.

The chain has TRBV9 and TRBJ2-7, with 11 positions matching TRBD1. CDR1 and CDR2 from the germline V gene are SGDLS and YYNGEE. The CDR3 spans 15 residues. J lost 0 bases, V lost 2 bases, and 1 base had no gene match. Written as DNA, the CDR3 is TGTGCCAGCAGCGTCGGGACAGGGGGCTCCTACGAGCAGTACTTC. Translated, it gives CASSVGTGGSYEQYF.